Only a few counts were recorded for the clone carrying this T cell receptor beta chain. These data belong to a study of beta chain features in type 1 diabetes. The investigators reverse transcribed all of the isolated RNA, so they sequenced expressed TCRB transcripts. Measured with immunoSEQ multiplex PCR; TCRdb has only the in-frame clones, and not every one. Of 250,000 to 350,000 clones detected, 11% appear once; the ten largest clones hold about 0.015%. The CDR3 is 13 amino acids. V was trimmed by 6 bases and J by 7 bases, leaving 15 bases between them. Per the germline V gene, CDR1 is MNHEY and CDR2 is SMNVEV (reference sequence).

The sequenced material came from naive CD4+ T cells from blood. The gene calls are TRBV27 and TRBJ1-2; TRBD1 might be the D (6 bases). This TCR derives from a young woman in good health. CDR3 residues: CASSRTGLGGYTF. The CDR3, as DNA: TGTGCCAGCAGCCGCACAGGGCTAGGTGGCTACACCTTC.